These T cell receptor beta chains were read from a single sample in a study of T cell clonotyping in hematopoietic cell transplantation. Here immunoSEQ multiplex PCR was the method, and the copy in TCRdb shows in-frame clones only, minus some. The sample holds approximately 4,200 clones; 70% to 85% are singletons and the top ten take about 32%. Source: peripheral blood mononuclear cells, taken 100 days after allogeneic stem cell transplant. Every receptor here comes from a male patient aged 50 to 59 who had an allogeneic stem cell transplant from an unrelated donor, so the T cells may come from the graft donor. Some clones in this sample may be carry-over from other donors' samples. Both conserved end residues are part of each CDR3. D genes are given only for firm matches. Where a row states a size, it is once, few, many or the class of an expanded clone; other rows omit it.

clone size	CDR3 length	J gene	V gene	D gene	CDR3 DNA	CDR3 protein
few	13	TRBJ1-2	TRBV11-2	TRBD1	TGTGCCAGCAGCTTGGGACAGGGTTATGGCTACACCTTC	CASSLGQGYGYTF
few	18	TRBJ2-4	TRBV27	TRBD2	TGTGCCAGCAGTTCTCTAAACGCGGGGGGACTAGCGGGAAACATTCAGTACTTC	CASSSLNAGGLAGNIQYF
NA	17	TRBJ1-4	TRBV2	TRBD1	TGTGCCAGCAGTGTTGGGCCTACAGGGGGCCTAGGCGAAAAACTGTTTTTT	CASSVGPTGGLGEKLFF
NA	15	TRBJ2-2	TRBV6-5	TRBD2	TGTGCCAGCAGCCCCCTAGCGGGGGGGCCCGGGGAGCTGTTTTTT	CASSPLAGGPGELFF
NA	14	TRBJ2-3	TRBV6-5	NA	TGTGCCAGCAGTTCCGGGACCTACGAGAGTACGCAGTATTTT	CASSSGTYESTQYF
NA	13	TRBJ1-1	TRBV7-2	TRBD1	TGTGCCAGCAGCCTAAGGGGGCGGACTGAAGCTTTCTTT	CASSLRGRTEAFF
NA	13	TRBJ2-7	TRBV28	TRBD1	TGTGCCACGAATCGGGACAGCTCCTACGAGCAGTACTTC	CATNRDSSYEQYF
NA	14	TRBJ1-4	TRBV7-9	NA	TGTGCCAGCAGCCCTAACCTAACTAATGAAAAACTGTTTTTT	CASSPNLTNEKLFF
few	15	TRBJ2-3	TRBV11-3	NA	TGTGCCAGCAGTCAAAGGAGGGCTCCCGGGAATGTGCAGTATTTT	CASSQRRAPGNVQYF
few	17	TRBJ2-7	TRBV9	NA	TGTGCCAGCAGCGTAGGTTATGGGGGGACAGTTTCCTACGAGCAGTACTTC	CASSVGYGGTVSYEQYF
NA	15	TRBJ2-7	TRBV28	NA	TGTGCCAGCAGTTTTTATCAGGGGTTGAGGGCCGAGCAGTACTTC	CASSFYQGLRAEQYF
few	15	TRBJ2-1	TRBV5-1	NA	TGCGCCAGCAGCATAAGGGACCTATCCTACAATGAGCAGTTCTTC	CASSIRDLSYNEQFF
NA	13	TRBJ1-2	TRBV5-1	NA	TGCGCCAGCAGCCCCGGACAGCGATATGGCTACACCTTC	CASSPGQRYGYTF
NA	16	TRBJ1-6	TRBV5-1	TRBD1	TGCGCCAGCAGTTTGGGACAGGGGGCCTATAATTCACCCCTCCACTTT	CASSLGQGAYNSPLHF
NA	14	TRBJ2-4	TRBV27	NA	TGTGCCAGCAGTTTATTGGGGGCCAAAAACATTCAGTACTTC	CASSLLGAKNIQYF
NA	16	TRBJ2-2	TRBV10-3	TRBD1	TGTGCCATCAGGGAAGGACAGGGCCGGGACACCGGGGAGCTGTTTTTT	CAIREGQGRDTGELFF
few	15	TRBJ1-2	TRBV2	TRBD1	TGTGCCAGCAGTGAAGTGATACAGGGGAGAAGAGGCTACACCTTC	CASSEVIQGRRGYTF
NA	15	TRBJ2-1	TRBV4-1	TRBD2	TGCGCCAGCAGCCAGCGAGCGGGGGGTTATTATGAGCAGTTCTTC	CASSQRAGGYYEQFF
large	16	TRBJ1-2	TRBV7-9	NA	TGTGCCAGCAGCTCCGCCCTAGGACAGATTGACTATGGCTACACCTTC	CASSSALGQIDYGYTF
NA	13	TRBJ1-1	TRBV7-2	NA	TGTGCCAGCAGCGCGCAGGTGAACACTGAAGCTTTCTTT	CASSAQVNTEAFF
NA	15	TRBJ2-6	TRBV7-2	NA	TGTGCCAGCAGCTACCGGGTCTCAGGGGCCAACGTCCTGACTTTC	CASSYRVSGANVLTF
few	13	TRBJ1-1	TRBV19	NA	TGTGCCAGCTCAAGGGTTCATGACACTGAAGCTTTCTTT	CASSRVHDTEAFF
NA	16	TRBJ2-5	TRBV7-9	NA	TGTGCCAGCAGCCCACCTACAGGGACCGATCAAGAGACCCAGTACTTC	CASSPPTGTDQETQYF
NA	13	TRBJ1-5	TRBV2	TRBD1	TGTGCGTGCCGGACAGGGGTCAATCAGCCCCAGCATTTT	CACRTGVNQPQHF
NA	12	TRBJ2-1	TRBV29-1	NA	TGCAGCGTGGCCCCACTAGCAAATGAGCAGTTCTTC	CSVAPLANEQFF
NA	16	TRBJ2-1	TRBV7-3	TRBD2	TGTGCCAGCAGCTCACTGACTAGCGGGGTAGGAAATGAGCAGTTCTTC	CASSSLTSGVGNEQFF
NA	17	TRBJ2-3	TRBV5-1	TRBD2	TGCGCCAGCAGCCGGTTCGGGCAGCGGGGGGGTACAGATACGCAGTATTTT	CASSRFGQRGGTDTQYF
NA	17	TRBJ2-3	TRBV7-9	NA	TGTGCCAGCAGCTTACGTCTAGCAGCAGGGAGGACAGATACGCAGTATTTT	CASSLRLAAGRTDTQYF
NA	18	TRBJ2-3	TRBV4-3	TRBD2	TGCGCCAGCAGCCACCACCACACTAGCGGGAGAGGCACAGATACGCAGTATTTT	CASSHHHTSGRGTDTQYF
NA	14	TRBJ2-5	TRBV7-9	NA	TGTGCCAGCACCTATTCAGGGGTAGGGGAGACCCAGTACTTC	CASTYSGVGETQYF
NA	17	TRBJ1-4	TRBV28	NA	TGTGCCAGCAGACCCAGAAGCAGTAAGGCCTGGAGCGAAAAACTGTTTTTT	CASRPRSSKAWSEKLFF
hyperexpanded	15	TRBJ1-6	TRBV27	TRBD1	TGTGCCAGCAGTCACGACAGGGCCTATAATTCACCCCTCCACTTT	CASSHDRAYNSPLHF
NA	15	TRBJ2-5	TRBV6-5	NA	TGTGCCAGCAGTTACGGCGGCACAGACCAAGAGACCCAGTACTTC	CASSYGGTDQETQYF
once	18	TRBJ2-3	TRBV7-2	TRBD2	TGTGCCAGCCGGAAGGGACTAGCGGGAACCTCCTACACAGATACGCAGTATTTT	CASRKGLAGTSYTDTQYF
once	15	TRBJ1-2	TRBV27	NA	TGTGCCAGCAGTTTGGGACGGCCTCTCTACTATGGCTACACCTTC	CASSLGRPLYYGYTF
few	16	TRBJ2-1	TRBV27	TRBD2	TGTGCCAGCAGTTTACGACTAGCGGGAGGGGCCAATGAGCAGTTCTTC	CASSLRLAGGANEQFF
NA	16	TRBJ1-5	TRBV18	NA	TGTGCCAGCTCGCTCATCGGGGGCAAATCGGGTCAGCCCCAGCATTTT	CASSLIGGKSGQPQHF
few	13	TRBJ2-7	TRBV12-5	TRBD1	TGTGCTAGTGGCCTTGACAGGGGCTACGAGCAGTACTTC	CASGLDRGYEQYF
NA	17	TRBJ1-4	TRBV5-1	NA	TGCGCCAGCAGCGCATTACCCGGACAGCCCGGAGGTGAAAAACTGTTTTTT	CASSALPGQPGGEKLFF
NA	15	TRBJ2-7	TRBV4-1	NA	TGCGCCAGCAGCCCGGGCCAGGGGCCTACCTACGAGCAGTACTTC	CASSPGQGPTYEQYF
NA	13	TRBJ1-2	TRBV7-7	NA	TGTGCCAGCAGTGAATGGGCGGGCTATGGCTACACCTTC	CASSEWAGYGYTF
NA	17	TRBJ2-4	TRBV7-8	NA	TGTGCCAGCAGCTCAACAGGGTCCCAGCTAGCCAAAAACATTCAGTACTTC	CASSSTGSQLAKNIQYF
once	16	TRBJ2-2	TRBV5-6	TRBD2	TGTGCCAGCAGCAAAAAAGGGACTATCAACACCGGGGAGCTGTTTTTT	CASSKKGTINTGELFF
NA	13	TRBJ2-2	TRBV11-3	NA	TGTGCCAGCAGCCCAGATGGTACCGGGGAGCTGTTTTTT	CASSPDGTGELFF
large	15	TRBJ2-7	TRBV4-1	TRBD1	TGCGCCACCGGACACGGACAGGGTGAAGGGTACGAGCAGTACTTC	CATGHGQGEGYEQYF
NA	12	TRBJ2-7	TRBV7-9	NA	TGTGCCAGCAACTTTGATTTGGGCAGGCGGGACTTC	CASNFDLGRRDF
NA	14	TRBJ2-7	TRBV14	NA	TGTGCCAGCAGCCAGGATCTGGCCTCCTACGAGCAGTACTTC	CASSQDLASYEQYF
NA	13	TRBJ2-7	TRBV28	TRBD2	TGTGCCAGCGCAGCGGGAGGGCTCCTCGAGCAGTACTTC	CASAAGGLLEQYF
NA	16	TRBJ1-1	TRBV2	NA	TGTGCCAGCAGTGAAATAGGATCAGTAGGGAACACTGAAGCTTTCTTT	CASSEIGSVGNTEAFF
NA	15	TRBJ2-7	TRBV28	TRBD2	TGTGCCAGCAGTTTACGCCAGCGGGGGGGACGGGAGCAGTACTTC	CASSLRQRGGREQYF
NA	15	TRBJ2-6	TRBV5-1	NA	TGCGCCAGCAGCCCCGCGGCCTCTGGGGCCAACGTCCTGACTTTC	CASSPAASGANVLTF
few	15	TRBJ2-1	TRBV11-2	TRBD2	TGTGCCAGCAGCTTACACAGCGGGGGGGACAATGAGCAGTTCTTC	CASSLHSGGDNEQFF
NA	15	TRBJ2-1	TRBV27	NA	TGTGCCAGCAGTTTTCTGGGGGAGTACCGAAATGAGCAGTTCTTC	CASSFLGEYRNEQFF
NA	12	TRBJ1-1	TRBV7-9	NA	TGTGCCAGCAGCTCAGTGAACACTGAAGCTTTCTTT	CASSSVNTEAFF